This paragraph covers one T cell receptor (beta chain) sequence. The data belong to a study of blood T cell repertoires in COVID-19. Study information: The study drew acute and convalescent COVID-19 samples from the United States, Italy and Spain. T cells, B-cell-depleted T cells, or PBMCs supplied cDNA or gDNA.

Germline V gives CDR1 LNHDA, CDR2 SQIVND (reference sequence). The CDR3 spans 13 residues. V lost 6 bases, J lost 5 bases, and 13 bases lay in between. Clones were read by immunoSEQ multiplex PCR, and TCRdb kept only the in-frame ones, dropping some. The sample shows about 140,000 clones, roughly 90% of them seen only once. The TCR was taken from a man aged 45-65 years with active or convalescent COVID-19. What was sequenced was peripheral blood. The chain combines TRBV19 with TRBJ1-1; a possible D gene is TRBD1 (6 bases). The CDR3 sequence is CASREGGRTEAFF. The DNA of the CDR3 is TGTGCCAGTAGAGAGGGGGGGCGTACTGAAGCTTTCTTT.